These T cell receptor beta chains were read from a single sample in a study of blood T cell repertoires in COVID-19. Repertoires were generated with immunoSEQ multiplex PCR, while TCRdb's copy carries only in-frame clones and drops some. Among roughly 260,000 clones listed, around 87% were seen once. What was sequenced was peripheral blood. These receptors were obtained from a woman aged 45-60 years with acute or convalescent COVID-19. Each CDR3 is given with its conserved first and last residue. A D gene is named only where the DNA matches it firmly. Part of the rows lack a size; the others show once, few, many or a class for expanded clones.

J gene	D gene	V gene	clone size	CDR3 DNA	CDR3 protein
TRBJ1-1	.	TRBV9	.	TGTGCCAGCAGCATGATGGGCGCTAACACTGAAGCTTTCTTT	CASSMMGANTEAFF
TRBJ2-7	.	TRBV11-3	.	TGTGCCAGCAGCTTAGACGGAGCCCTCTACGAGCAGTACTTC	CASSLDGALYEQYF
TRBJ1-1	.	TRBV27	once	TGTGCCAGCAGTTTATCAATTATAAAGGCAGGGAGGTATGCTTTCTTT	CASSLSIIKAGRYAFF
TRBJ2-1	TRBD2	TRBV7-9	once	TGTGCCAGCAGCGTAGTTTTAGCGGGGGCTAATGAGCAGTTCTTC	CASSVVLAGANEQFF
TRBJ2-7	.	TRBV10-3	.	TGTGCCATCAGTGAGTCGCCTGTGAGCTCCTACGAGCAGTACTTC	CAISESPVSSYEQYF
TRBJ2-1	TRBD1	TRBV5-4	.	TGTGCCAGCAGCCTGGACAGGGATGAGCAGTTCTTC	CASSLDRDEQFF
TRBJ2-7	.	TRBV28	.	TGTGCCAGCAGTTTTCCTACAGCGGGCGAGCAGTACTTC	CASSFPTAGEQYF
TRBJ1-6	.	TRBV7-9	.	TGTGCCAGCAGCTTAACCGGTGCGGGGGCCCTCCACTTT	CASSLTGAGALHF
TRBJ2-2	.	TRBV2	.	TGTGCCAGCAGTGGGCCCTCCACCGGGGAGCTGTTTTTT	CASSGPSTGELFF
TRBJ1-5	TRBD1	TRBV18	.	TGTGCCAGCTCACCAGGACAGGGTCACAATCAGCCCCAGCATTTT	CASSPGQGHNQPQHF
TRBJ2-3	.	TRBV18	.	TGTGCCAGCTCACCGGTCAGTTCTAGCACAGATACGCAGTATTTT	CASSPVSSSTDTQYF
TRBJ2-7	.	TRBV6-5	.	TGTGCCAGCAGTTACGGGCAGAAGCAATACGAGCAGTACTTC	CASSYGQKQYEQYF
TRBJ2-7	.	TRBV7-9	.	TGTGCCAGCAGCCTATCCTCGGGAGACTACGAGCAGTACTTC	CASSLSSGDYEQYF
TRBJ2-5	.	TRBV7-9	.	TGTGCCAGCAGCTTAGGGAGCCAAGAGACCCAGTACTTC	CASSLGSQETQYF
TRBJ2-5	TRBD2	TRBV10-3	.	TGTGCCATCAGTGTGACTAGCGGGAGAGGCGGGGAGACCCAGTACTTC	CAISVTSGRGGETQYF
TRBJ2-1	TRBD1	TRBV6-5	.	TGTGCCAGCAGTAAGGGACAGGGCTACAATGAGCAGTTCTTC	CASSKGQGYNEQFF
TRBJ1-2	.	TRBV14	.	TGTGCCAGCAGCCAAGGACATAACTATGGCTACACCTTC	CASSQGHNYGYTF
TRBJ2-1	TRBD2	TRBV9	.	TGTGCCAGCAGCACCCTAGGACTAGCGGGAATAGGTGAGCAGTTCTTC	CASSTLGLAGIGEQFF
TRBJ2-1	TRBD2	TRBV24-1	.	TGTGCCACCAGTGACTCTGGACTAGCGGGACGCAATGAGCAGTTCTTC	CATSDSGLAGRNEQFF
TRBJ2-5	TRBD1	TRBV10-1	.	TGCGCCAGCAGCGACCCCGATAAAGACAGGGTGGAGGAGACCCAGTACTTC	CASSDPDKDRVEETQYF
TRBJ1-2	TRBD1	TRBV9	.	TGTGCCAGCAGCGTAGCTTTTACAGGGGGAAGGGATGGCTACACCTTC	CASSVAFTGGRDGYTF
TRBJ2-1	TRBD2	TRBV7-6	.	TGTGCCAGCAGCCCCCCGTTTTCGGCTAGCGGTGTCCACAATGAGCAGTTCTTC	CASSPPFSASGVHNEQFF
TRBJ2-1	.	TRBV5-6	.	TGTGCCAGCAGCTTCTCTAGCGCCGTTGGCTACAATGAGCAGTTCTTC	CASSFSSAVGYNEQFF
TRBJ2-3	.	TRBV9	few	TGTGCCAGCAGCGTACTTGGCACAGATACGCAGTATTTT	CASSVLGTDTQYF
TRBJ2-1	TRBD1	TRBV7-8	.	TGTGCCAGCAGCTTAGAGGGACAGGGCTCCCGAGGGCAGTTCTTC	CASSLEGQGSRGQFF
TRBJ2-7	TRBD2	TRBV5-1	.	TGCGCCAGCAGCGCCGGGACTAGCGGGAGGGGCGAGCAGTACTTC	CASSAGTSGRGEQYF